This is a list of T cell receptor beta chains from one sample in a study of Ad26.COV2.S vaccination and SARS-CoV-2 variants. TCRdb keeps only in-frame clones here, not all; method: immunoSEQ multiplex PCR. The sample holds about 480,000 clones, approximately 90% seen once. This specimen was peripheral blood, taken in a trial of Ad26.COV2.S vaccine versus placebo. The receptors were sampled from a person aged 18-60 years who received the Ad26.COV2.S COVID-19 vaccine or a placebo. The CDR3 runs from the conserved cysteine through the conserved F or W. A D gene is named only where the DNA matches it firmly. Rows give clone size only sometimes, using once, few, many, or a class for an expanded clone.

v_gene	j_gene	d_gene	abundance	CDR3aa	CDR3nt
TRBV9	TRBJ1-6	-	-	CASSVADSGNSPLHF	TGTGCCAGCAGCGTTGCGGACAGTGGGAATTCACCCCTCCACTTT
TRBV2	TRBJ2-5	-	few	CASNSGPRGTQYF	TGTGCCAGCAATTCCGGGCCGCGAGGGACCCAGTACTTC
TRBV7-9	TRBJ1-2	-	-	CASSSGGFYGYTF	TGTGCCAGCAGCTCGGGGGGATTCTATGGCTACACCTTC
TRBV19	TRBJ1-5	-	-	CASTLDGSNQPQHF	TGTGCCAGTACCCTGGACGGATCCAATCAGCCCCAGCATTTT
TRBV5-1	TRBJ2-7	-	-	CASSLGPRQYF	TGCGCCAGCAGCTTGGGGCCGCGGCAGTACTTC
TRBV19	TRBJ2-2	TRBD1	-	CASSPGAGQGFTGELFF	TGTGCCAGTAGCCCAGGGGCGGGACAGGGTTTCACCGGGGAGCTGTTTTTT
TRBV11-1	TRBJ2-1	-	-	CASSLRDSPYNEQFF	TGTGCCAGCAGCTTAAGGGACTCCCCCTACAATGAGCAGTTCTTC
TRBV7-3	TRBJ2-7	TRBD2	-	CASSLYGGGLYEQYF	TGTGCCAGCAGCTTATATGGGGGAGGGCTCTACGAGCAGTACTTC
TRBV15	TRBJ1-2	-	-	CATSIRSPGGYTF	TGTGCCACCAGCATCCGGTCTCCTGGGGGCTACACCTTC
TRBV28	TRBJ1-1	-	-	CASSRRHSTGKTEAFF	TGTGCCAGCAGTCGACGCCACAGTACAGGGAAGACTGAAGCTTTCTTT
TRBV2	TRBJ2-3	TRBD2	-	CASKSGSRTDTQYF	TGTGCCAGCAAAAGCGGGAGCCGCACAGATACGCAGTATTTT
TRBV19	TRBJ1-2	-	-	CASSAPSGHYLYGYTF	TGTGCCAGTAGTGCCCCGTCGGGACACTATCTCTATGGCTACACCTTC
TRBV7-2	TRBJ1-1	TRBD1	-	CASSPSEGGREAFF	TGTGCCAGCAGCCCGAGCGAAGGGGGCCGTGAAGCTTTCTTT
TRBV30	TRBJ1-2	-	-	CAWSLGQFGYTF	TGTGCCTGGAGTCTCGGACAATTTGGCTACACCTTC
TRBV7-9	TRBJ2-2	TRBD2	many	CASSPGTSGHANTGELFF	TGTGCCAGCAGCCCCGGGACTAGCGGGCACGCGAACACCGGGGAGCTGTTTTTT
TRBV9	TRBJ2-5	-	-	CASSVSPVRKTQYF	TGTGCCAGCAGCGTAAGCCCGGTTCGGAAGACCCAGTACTTC
TRBV30	TRBJ1-1	-	-	CAWSVAGGLGRMNTEAFF	TGTGCCTGGAGTGTAGCGGGGGGCCTGGGCAGGATGAACACTGAAGCTTTCTTT
TRBV6-2/TRBV6-3	TRBJ2-7	TRBD2	few	CASSYLAGGPSEHEQYF	TGTGCCAGCAGTTACCTAGCGGGAGGGCCCAGCGAACACGAGCAGTACTTC
TRBV7-2	TRBJ2-3	-	-	CASSSQGDTQYF	TGTGCCAGCAGCTCCCAAGGGGATACGCAGTATTTT
TRBV5-1	TRBJ2-1	TRBD1	-	CASSTLIQDRERFF	TGCGCCAGCAGCACTCTAATCCAAGACAGGGAAAGGTTCTTC
TRBV19	TRBJ2-2	-	-	CASSMVYAQNTGELFF	TGTGCCAGTAGTATGGTTTATGCCCAAAACACCGGGGAGCTGTTTTTT